One and the same sample provided the 5 T cell receptor beta chains below, sequenced in a study of T cells after posttransplantation cyclophosphamide. This table comes from immunoSEQ multiplex PCR, and its TCRdb copy is limited to in-frame clones, with some not included. The sample has about 16,000 clones, about 90% seen once. Treatment was busulfan-fludarabine conditioning, a marrow graft, and cyclophosphamide on days +3 and +4. Sequencing used CD4+ T cells sorted from blood, obtained after allogeneic stem cell transplant with posttransplant cyclophosphamide. The receptor source for this set is a male patient between 60 and 69 years old who received an allogeneic stem cell transplant from a related donor and was CMV-positive. A share of the T cells may be of graft donor origin.

The rearrangement uses TRBV6-5 and TRBJ1-2; the D gene is possibly TRBD1 (6 bases). Germline V gene data show CDR1 as MNHEY and CDR2 as SVGAGI. Trimming cost V 6 bases and J 8 bases, with 16 bases left between them. The CDR3 covers 13 residues. The CDR3 loop is CASSSRTASGYTF. The CDR3 DNA reads TGTGCCAGCAGCTCTCGGACAGCCTCCGGCTACACCTTC.

A word on this clone: An end of the junction differs from the germline gene, which may be a read error. The chain has TRBV7-2 and TRBJ1-2; D not resolved. Germline CDR1 SGHTA, CDR2 FQGNSA. The CDR3 spans 13 residues. The CDR3: CASSLETIYGYPF. The CDR3 DNA sequence: TGTGCCAGCAGCTTAGAGACTATATATGGCTACCCCTTC.

V usage is TRBV5-8 and J usage is TRBJ2-7, with TRBD1 matching 7 bases. This CDR3 has 13 amino acids. J gave up 7 bases and V 3 bases, and 7 bases lay outside the gene matches. Per the germline V gene, CDR1 is SGHTS and CDR2 is YDEGEE. The CDR3 DNA is TGTGCCAGCAGCTCGACACAGGGGTGGGAGCAGTACTTC. It translates to CASSSTQGWEQYF.

This clone was detected once. The V gene is TRBV30, the J gene TRBJ2-7; 8 bases are a match to TRBD1. Germline-derived CDR1 and CDR2 are GTSNPN and SVGIG (reference sequence). The CDR3 is 12 amino acids. With 1 base clipped from V and 9 bases from J, the junction kept 5 bases outside the gene matches. The CDR3 sequence: CAWSDTGTGQYF. CDR3 sequence (DNA): TGTGCCTGGAGTGACACTGGGACAGGGCAGTACTTC.

The chain combines TRBV5-4 with TRBJ2-5, with 10 positions matching TRBD2. This CDR3 has 15 residues. J gave up 3 bases and V 2 bases, and 4 bases lay outside the gene matches. Germline V CDR1 and CDR2: SGHNT, YYREEE (reference sequence). The CDR3 spells CASSFGLAVKETQYF. The DNA for the CDR3 is TGTGCCAGCAGCTTTGGACTAGCGGTAAAAGAGACCCAGTACTTC.